The 2 T cell receptor beta chains presented below share a single source sample, sequenced in a study of cytomegalovirus exposure and HLA in healthy donors. A multiplex PCR was run with 60 Vbeta primers and 13 Jbeta primers. Produced via immunoSEQ multiplex PCR; TCRdb's table is partial and in-frame only. The profile shows around 150,000 clones, roughly 9.6% of them singletons. What was sequenced was PBMCs. The source is a woman aged 40-49 years in good health and CMV-seropositive.

V and J are TRBV7-2 and TRBJ2-5, with a possible D match to TRBD2 (6 bases). Germline V lookup: CDR1 SGHTA, CDR2 FQGNSA. The CDR3 is made up of 12 amino acids. V was shortened by 8 bases and J by 4 bases, with 11 bases between the two germline ends. In DNA, the CDR3 is TGTGCCAGCGGGAGGAGGGGAGAGACCCAGTACTTC. As protein: CASGRRGETQYF. Looking up the rest from reference TRBV7-2 and TRBJ2-5 gives the full variable domain: GAGVSQSPSNKVTEKGKDVELRCDPISGHTALYWYRQSLGQGLEFLIYFQGNSAPDKSGLPSDRFSAERTGGSVSTLTIQRTQQEDSAVYLCASGRRGETQYFGPGTRLLVL.

The chain links TRBV7-2 to TRBJ2-2; TRBD2 agrees at 10 bases. This CDR3 comprises 16 residues. Germline V gives CDR1 SGHTA, CDR2 FQGNSA. The V segment lost 4 bases and the J segment 4 bases; nucleotides outside the gene matches: 6. The CDR3 reads CASSSKSGGGTGELFF. The CDR3 region has the DNA TGTGCCAGCAGCTCCAAAAGCGGGGGGGGCACCGGGGAGCTGTTTTTT.